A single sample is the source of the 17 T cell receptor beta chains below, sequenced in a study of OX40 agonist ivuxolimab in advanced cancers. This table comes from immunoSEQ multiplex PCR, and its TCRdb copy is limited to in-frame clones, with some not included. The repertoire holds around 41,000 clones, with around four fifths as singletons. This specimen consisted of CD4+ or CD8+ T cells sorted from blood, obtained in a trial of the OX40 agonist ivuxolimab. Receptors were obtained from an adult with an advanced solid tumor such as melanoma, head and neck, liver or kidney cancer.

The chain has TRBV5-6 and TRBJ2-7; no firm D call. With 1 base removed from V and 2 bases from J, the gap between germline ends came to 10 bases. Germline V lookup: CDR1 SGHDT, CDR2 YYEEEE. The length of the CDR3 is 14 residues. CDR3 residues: CASSLLGGTYEQYF. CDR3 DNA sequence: TGTGCCAGCAGCTTGTTGGGCGGAACCTACGAGCAGTACTTC.

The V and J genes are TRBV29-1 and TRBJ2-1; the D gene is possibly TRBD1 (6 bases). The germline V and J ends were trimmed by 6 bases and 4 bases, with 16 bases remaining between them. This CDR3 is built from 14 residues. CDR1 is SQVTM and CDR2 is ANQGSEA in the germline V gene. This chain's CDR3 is CSVRFGTGYNEQFF. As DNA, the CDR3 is TGCAGCGTCCGATTCGGTACAGGGTACAATGAGCAGTTCTTC.

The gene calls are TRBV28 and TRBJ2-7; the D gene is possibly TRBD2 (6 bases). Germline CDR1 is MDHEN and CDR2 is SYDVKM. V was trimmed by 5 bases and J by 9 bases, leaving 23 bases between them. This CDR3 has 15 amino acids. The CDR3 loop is CASSQTNRDLMGQYF. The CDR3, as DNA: TGTGCCAGCAGTCAGACGAACCGGGACTTAATGGGGCAGTACTTC.

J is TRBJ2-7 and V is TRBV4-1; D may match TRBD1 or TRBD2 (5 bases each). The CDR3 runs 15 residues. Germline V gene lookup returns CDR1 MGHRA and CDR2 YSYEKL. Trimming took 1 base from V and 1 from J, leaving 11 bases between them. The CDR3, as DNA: TGCGCCAGCAGCCAAGTACGGGGCTTATCCTACGAGCAGTACTTC. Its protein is CASSQVRGLSYEQYF.

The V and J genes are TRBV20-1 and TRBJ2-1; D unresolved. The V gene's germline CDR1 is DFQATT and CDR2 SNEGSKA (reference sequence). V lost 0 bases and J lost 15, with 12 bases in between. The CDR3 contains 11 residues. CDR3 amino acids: CSARDGRSLFF. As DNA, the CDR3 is TGCAGTGCTAGAGATGGGCGGTCGTTGTTCTTC.

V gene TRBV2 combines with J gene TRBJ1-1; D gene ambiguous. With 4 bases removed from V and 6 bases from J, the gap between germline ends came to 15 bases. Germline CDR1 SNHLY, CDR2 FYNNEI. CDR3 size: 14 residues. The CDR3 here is CASSASSSWAEAFF. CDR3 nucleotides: TGTGCCAGCAGTGCCTCCAGTTCTTGGGCTGAAGCTTTCTTT.

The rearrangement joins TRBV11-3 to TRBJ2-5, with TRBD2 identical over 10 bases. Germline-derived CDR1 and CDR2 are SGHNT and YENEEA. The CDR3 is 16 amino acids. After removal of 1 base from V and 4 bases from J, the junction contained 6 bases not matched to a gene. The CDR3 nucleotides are TGTGCCAGCAGCTTAGGGACCCTAGCGGGAGCAGAGACCCAGTACTTC. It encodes CASSLGTLAGAETQYF.

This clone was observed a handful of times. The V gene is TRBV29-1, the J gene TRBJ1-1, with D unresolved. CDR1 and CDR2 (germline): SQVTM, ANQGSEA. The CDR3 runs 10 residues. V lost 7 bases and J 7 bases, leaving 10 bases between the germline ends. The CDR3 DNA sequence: TGCAGCGCCCTTCACGATGAAGCTTTCTTT. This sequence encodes CSALHDEAFF. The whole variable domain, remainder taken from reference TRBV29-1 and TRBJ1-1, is SAVISQKPSRDICQRGTSLTIQCQVDSQVTMMFWYRQQPGQSLTLIATANQGSEATYESGFVIDKFPISRPNLTFSTLTVSNMSPEDSSIYLCSALHDEAFFGQGTRLTVV.

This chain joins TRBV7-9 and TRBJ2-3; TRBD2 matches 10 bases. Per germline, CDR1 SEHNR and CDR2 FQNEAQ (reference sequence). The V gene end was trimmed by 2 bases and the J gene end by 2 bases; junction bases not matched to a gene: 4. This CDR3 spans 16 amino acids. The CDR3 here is CASSLKLAGPTDTQYF. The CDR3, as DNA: TGTGCCAGCAGCTTAAAACTAGCGGGACCCACAGATACGCAGTATTTT. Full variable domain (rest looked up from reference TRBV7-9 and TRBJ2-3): DTGVSQNPRHKITKRGQNVTFRCDPISEHNRLYWYRQTLGQGPEFLTYFQNEAQLEKSRLLSDRFSAERPKGSFSTLEIQRTEQGDSAMYLCASSLKLAGPTDTQYFGPGTRLTVL.

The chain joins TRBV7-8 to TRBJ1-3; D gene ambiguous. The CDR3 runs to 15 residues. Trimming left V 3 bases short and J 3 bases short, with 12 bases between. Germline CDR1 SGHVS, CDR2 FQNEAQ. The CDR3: CASSFPGLNGNTIYF. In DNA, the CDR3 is TGTGCCAGCAGCTTCCCCGGGTTAAATGGAAACACCATATATTTT.

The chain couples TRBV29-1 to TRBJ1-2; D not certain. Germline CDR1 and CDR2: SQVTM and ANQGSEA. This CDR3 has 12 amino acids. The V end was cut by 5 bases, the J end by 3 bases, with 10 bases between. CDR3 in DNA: TGCAGCGTTAGAACGCCGGACTATGGCTACACCTTC. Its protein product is CSVRTPDYGYTF. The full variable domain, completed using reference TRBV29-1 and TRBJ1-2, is SAVISQKPSRDICQRGTSLTIQCQVDSQVTMMFWYRQQPGQSLTLIATANQGSEATYESGFVIDKFPISRPNLTFSTLTVSNMSPEDSSIYLCSVRTPDYGYTFGSGTRLTVV.

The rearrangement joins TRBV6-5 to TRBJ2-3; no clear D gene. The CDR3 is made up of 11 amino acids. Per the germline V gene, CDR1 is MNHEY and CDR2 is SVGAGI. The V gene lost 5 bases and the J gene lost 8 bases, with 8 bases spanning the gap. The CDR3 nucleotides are TGTGCCAGCAGTACCCTAAGTACGCAGTATTTT. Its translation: CASSTLSTQYF.

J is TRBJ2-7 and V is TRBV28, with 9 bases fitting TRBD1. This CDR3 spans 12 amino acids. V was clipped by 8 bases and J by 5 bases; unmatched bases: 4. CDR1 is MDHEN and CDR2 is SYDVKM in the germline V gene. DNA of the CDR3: TGTGCCAGCTGGGACAGGGTCCACGAGCAGTACTTC. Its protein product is CASWDRVHEQYF. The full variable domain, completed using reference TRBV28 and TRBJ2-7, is DVKVTQSSRYLVKRTGEKVFLECVQDMDHENMFWYRQDPGLGLRLIYFSYDVKMKEKGDIPEGYSVSREKKERFSLILESASTNQTSMYLCASWDRVHEQYFGPGTRLTVT.

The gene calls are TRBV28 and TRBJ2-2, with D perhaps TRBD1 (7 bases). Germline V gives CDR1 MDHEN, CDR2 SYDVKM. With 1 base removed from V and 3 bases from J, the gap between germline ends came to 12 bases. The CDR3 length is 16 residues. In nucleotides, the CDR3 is TGTGCCAGCAGTTTATTTTCCAGGGGGGACACCGGGGAGCTGTTTTTT. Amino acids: CASSLFSRGDTGELFF.

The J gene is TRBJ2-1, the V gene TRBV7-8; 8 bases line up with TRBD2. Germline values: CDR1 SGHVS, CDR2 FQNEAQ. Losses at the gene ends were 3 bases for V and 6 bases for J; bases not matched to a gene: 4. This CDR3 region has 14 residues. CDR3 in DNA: TGTGCCAGCAGCTTTTTCGGGACTAGCAATGAGCAGTTCTTC. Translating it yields CASSFFGTSNEQFF. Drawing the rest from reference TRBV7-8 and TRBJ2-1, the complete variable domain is GAGVSQSPRYKVAKRGQDVALRCDPISGHVSLFWYQQALGQGPEFLTYFQNEAQLDKSGLPSDRFFAERPEGSVSTLKIQRTQQEDSAVYLCASSFFGTSNEQFFGPGTRLTVL.

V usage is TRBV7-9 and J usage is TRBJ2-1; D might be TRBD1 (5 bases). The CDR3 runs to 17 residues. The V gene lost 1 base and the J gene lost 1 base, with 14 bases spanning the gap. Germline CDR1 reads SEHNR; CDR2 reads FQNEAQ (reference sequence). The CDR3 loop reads CASSLGTGMISYNEQFF. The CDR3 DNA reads TGTGCCAGCAGCTTAGGTACAGGAATGATATCCTACAATGAGCAGTTCTTC.

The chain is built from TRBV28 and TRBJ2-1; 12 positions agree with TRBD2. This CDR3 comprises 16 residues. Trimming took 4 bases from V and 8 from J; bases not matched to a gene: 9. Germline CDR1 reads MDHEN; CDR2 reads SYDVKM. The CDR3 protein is CASSSHLAGGFDEQFF. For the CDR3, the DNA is TGTGCCAGCAGTTCCCATCTAGCGGGAGGGTTCGATGAGCAGTTCTTC.